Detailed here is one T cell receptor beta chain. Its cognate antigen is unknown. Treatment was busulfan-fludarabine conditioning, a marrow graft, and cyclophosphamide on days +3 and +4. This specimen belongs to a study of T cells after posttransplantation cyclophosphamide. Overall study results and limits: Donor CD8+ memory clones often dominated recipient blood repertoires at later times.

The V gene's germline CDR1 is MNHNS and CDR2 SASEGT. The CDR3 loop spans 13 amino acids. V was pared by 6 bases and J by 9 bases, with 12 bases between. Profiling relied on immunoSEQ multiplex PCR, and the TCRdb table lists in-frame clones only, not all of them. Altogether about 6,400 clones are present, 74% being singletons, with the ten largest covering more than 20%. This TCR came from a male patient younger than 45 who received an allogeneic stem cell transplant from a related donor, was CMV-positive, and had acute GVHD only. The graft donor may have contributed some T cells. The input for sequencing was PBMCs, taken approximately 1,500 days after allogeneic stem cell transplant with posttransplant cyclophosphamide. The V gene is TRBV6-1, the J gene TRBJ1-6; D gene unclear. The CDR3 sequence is CASREQSSSPLHF. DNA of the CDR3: TGTGCCAGCAGGGAACAGTCCAGTTCACCCCTCCACTTT.